This T cell receptor beta chain is drawn from a study of T cells after posttransplantation cyclophosphamide. Study conclusions and caveats: Later post-transplant blood repertoires were often dominated by donor CD8+ memory clones.

This clone was counted once. Its antigen is unknown. Only in-frame clones appear in the TCRdb table, and some are missing; sequencing was by immunoSEQ multiplex PCR. The table shows around 23,000 clones, with about 98% occurring only once. This CDR3 is built from 15 residues. V was shortened by 6 bases and J by 2 bases, with 16 bases between the two germline ends. In germline, CDR1 is SGHDN, CDR2 FVKESK. The receptor was isolated from a man aged 35-49 years in good health, CMV-negative, and a related stem cell transplant donor. The chain couples TRBV14 to TRBJ1-1, with a possible D match to TRBD1 (6 bases). The material sequenced was naive CD8+ T cells sorted from PBMCs. Here the CDR3 reads CASSPYRVLNTEAFF. The CDR3 nucleotides read TGTGCCAGCAGTCCTTACAGGGTACTCAACACTGAAGCTTTCTTT. Variable domain in full (rest from reference TRBV14 and TRBJ1-1): EAGVTQFPSHSVIEKGQTVTLRCDPISGHDNLYWYRRVMGKEIKFLLHFVKESKQDESGMPNNRFLAERTGGTYSTLKVQPAELEDSGVYFCASSPYRVLNTEAFFGQGTRLTVV.